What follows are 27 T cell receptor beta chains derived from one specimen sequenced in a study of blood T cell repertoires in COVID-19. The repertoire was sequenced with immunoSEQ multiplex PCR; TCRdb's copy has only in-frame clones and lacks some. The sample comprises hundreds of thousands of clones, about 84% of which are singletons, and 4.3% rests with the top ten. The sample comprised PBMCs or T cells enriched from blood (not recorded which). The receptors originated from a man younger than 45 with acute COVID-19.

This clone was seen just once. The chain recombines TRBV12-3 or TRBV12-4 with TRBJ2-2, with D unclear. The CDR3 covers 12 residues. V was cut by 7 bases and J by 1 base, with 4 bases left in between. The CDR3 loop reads CASTGNTGELFF. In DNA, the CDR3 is TGTGCCAGCACAGGGAACACCGGGGAGCTGTTTTTT.

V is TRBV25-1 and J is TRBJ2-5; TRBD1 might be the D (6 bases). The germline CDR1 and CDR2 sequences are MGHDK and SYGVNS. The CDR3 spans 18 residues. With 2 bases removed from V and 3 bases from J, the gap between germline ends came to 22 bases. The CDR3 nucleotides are TGTGCCAGCAGTGAACCTCATGGGGCAGGGGAGAAAAAAGAGACCCAGTACTTC. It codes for CASSEPHGAGEKKETQYF.

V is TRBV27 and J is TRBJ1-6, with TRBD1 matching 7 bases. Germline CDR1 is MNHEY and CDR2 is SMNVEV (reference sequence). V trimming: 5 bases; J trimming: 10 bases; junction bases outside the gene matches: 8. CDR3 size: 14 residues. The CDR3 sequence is CASSPRQGVSPLHF. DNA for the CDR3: TGTGCCAGCAGTCCTCGACAGGGTGTCTCACCCCTCCACTTT.

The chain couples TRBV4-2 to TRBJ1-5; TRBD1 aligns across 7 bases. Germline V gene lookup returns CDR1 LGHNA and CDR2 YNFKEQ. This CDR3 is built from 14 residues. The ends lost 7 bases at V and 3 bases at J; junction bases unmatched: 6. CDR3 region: CASKGGQANQPQHF. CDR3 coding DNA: TGTGCCAGCAAGGGAGGACAGGCCAATCAGCCCCAGCATTTT.

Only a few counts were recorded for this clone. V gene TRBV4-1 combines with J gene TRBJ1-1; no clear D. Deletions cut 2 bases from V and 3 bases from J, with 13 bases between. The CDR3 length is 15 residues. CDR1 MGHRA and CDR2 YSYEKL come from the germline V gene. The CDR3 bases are TGCGCCAGCAGCCAATCTCATGCGGGTTACACTGAAGCTTTCTTT. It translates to CASSQSHAGYTEAFF.

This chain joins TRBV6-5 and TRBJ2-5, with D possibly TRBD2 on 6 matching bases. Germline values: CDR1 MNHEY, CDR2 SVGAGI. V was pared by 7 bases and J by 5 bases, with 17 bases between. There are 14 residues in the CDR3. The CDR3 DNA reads TGTGCCAGCACCCTAAGGGGAGGAGGGGAGACCCAGTACTTC. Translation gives CASTLRGGGETQYF.

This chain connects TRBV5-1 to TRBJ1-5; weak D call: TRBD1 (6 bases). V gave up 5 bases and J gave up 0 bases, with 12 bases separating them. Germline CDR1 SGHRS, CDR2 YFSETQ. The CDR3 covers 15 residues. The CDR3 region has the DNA TGCGCCAGCAGGGTGGGGGCATCTAGCAATCAGCCCCAGCATTTT. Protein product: CASRVGASSNQPQHF.

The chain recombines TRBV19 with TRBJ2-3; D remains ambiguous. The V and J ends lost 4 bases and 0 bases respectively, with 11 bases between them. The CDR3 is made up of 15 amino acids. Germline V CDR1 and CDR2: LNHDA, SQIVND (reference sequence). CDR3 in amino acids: CASSSASRSTDTQYF. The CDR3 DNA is TGTGCCAGTAGTAGTGCCTCCAGGAGCACAGATACGCAGTATTTT. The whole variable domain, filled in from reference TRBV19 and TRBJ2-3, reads DGGITQSPKYLFRKEGQNVTLSCEQNLNHDAMYWYRQDPGQGLRLIYYSQIVNDFQKGDIAEGYSVSREKKESFPLTVTSAQKNPTAFYLCASSSASRSTDTQYFGPGTRLTVL.

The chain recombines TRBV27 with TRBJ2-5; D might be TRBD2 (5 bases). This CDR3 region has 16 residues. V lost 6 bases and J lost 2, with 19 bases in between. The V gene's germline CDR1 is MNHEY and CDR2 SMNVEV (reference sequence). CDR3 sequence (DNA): TGTGCCAGCAGCCCCCTTGCGGCCGGAGGTCAAGAGACCCAGTACTTC. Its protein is CASSPLAAGGQETQYF.

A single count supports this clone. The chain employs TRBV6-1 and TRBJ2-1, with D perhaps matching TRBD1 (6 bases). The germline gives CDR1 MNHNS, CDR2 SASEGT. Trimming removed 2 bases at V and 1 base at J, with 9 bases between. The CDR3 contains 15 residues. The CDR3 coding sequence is TGTGCCAGCAGTGAATCTACAGGGTCCTACAATGAGCAGTTCTTC. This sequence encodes CASSESTGSYNEQFF.

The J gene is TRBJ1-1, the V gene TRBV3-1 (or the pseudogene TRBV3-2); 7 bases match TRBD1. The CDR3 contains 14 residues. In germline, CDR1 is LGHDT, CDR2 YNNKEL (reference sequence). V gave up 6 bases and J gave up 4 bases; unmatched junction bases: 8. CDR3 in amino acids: CASRRQGIGTEAFF. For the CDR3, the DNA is TGTGCCAGCAGGCGACAGGGTATCGGCACTGAAGCTTTCTTT.

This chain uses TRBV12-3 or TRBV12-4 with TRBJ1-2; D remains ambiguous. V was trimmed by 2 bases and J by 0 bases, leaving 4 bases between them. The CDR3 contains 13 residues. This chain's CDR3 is CASSLSSNYGYTF. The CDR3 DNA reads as TGTGCCAGCAGTTTAAGCTCTAACTATGGCTACACCTTC.

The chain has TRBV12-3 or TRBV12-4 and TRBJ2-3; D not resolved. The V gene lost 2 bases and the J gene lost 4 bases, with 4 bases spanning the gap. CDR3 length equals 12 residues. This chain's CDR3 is CASSLQADTQYF. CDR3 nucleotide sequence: TGTGCCAGCAGTTTACAGGCAGATACGCAGTATTTT.

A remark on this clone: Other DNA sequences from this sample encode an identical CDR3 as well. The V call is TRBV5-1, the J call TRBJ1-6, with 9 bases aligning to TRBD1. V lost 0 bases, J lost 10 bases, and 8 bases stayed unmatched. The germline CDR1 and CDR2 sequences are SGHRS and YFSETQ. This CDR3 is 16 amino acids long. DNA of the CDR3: TGCGCCAGCAGCTTGGGGGGGACAGGGTCTGAGTCACCCCTCCACTTT. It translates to CASSLGGTGSESPLHF.

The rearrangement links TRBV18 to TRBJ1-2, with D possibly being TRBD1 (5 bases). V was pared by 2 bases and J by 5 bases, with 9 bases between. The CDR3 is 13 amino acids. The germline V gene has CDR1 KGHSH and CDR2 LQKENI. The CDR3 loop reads CASSPGAYYGYTF. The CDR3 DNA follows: TGTGCCAGCTCACCAGGGGCGTATTATGGCTACACCTTC.

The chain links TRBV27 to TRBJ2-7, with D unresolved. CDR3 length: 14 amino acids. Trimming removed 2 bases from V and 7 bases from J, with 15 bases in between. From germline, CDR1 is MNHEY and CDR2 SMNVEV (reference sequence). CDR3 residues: CASSLLSTPWEQYF. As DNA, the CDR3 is TGTGCCAGCAGTTTACTTAGTACGCCATGGGAGCAGTACTTC.

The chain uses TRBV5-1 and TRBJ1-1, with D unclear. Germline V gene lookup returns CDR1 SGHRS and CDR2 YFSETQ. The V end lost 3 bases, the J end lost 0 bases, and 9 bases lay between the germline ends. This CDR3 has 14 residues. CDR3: CASSSVSVNTEAFF. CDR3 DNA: TGCGCCAGCAGCTCGGTCTCGGTGAACACTGAAGCTTTCTTT.

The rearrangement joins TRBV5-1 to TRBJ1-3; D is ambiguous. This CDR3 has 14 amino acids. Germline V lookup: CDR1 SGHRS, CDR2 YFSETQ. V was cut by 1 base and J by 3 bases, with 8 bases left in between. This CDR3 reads CASSLSGYGNTIYF. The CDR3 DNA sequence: TGCGCCAGCAGCTTGAGCGGGTATGGAAACACCATATATTTT.

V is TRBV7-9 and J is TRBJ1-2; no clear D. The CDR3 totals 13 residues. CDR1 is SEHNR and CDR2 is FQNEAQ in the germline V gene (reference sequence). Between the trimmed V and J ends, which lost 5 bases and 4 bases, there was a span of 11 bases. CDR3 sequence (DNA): TGTGCCAGCAGCAAAACCCAGTCCTATGGCTACACCTTC. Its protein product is CASSKTQSYGYTF. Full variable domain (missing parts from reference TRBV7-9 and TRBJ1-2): DTGVSQNPRHKITKRGQNVTFRCDPISEHNRLYWYRQTLGQGPEFLTYFQNEAQLEKSRLLSDRFSAERPKGSFSTLEIQRTEQGDSAMYLCASSKTQSYGYTFGSGTRLTVV.

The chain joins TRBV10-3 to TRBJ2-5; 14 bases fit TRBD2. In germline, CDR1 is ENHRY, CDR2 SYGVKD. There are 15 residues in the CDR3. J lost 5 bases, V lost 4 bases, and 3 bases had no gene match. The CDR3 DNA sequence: TGTGCCATCAGTGGAGGGACTAGCGGGGGTGAGACCCAGTACTTC. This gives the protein CAISGGTSGGETQYF.

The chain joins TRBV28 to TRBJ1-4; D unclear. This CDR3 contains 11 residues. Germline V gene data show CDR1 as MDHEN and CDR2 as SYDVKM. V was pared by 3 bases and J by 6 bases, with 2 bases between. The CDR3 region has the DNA TGTGCCAGCAGTTTCTATGAAAAACTGTTTTTT. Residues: CASSFYEKLFF.

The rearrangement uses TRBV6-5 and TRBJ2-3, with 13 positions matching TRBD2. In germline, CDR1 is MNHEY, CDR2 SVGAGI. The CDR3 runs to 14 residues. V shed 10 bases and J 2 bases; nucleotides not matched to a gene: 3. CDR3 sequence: CATGLAGVTDTQYF. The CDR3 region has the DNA TGTGCCACCGGACTAGCGGGGGTCACAGATACGCAGTATTTT.

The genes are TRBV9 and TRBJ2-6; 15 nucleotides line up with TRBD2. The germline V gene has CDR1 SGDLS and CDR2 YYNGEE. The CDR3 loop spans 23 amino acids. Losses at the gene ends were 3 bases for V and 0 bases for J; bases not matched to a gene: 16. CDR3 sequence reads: CASSATPGLAGGPRSSGANVLTF. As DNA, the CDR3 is TGTGCCAGCAGCGCCACACCGGGACTAGCGGGGGGACCGCGGAGCTCTGGGGCCAACGTCCTGACTTTC.

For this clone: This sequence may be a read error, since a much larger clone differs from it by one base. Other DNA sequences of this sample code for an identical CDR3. CDR3 amino acids: CASSQDSSNYGYTF. The DNA for the CDR3 is TGTGCCAGCAGCCAGGACAGCTCTAACTATGGCTACACCTTC. V is TRBV3-1 (or the pseudogene TRBV3-2) and J is TRBJ1-2; TRBD1 is a possible D gene (6 bases). This CDR3 is 14 amino acids long. V shed 3 bases and J shed 0 bases, with 8 bases lying between them. The germline gives CDR1 LGHDT, CDR2 YNNKEL (reference sequence).

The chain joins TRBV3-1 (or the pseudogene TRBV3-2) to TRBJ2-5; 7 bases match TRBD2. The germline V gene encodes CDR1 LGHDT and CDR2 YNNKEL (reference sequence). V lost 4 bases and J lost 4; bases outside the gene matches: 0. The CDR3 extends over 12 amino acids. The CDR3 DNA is TGTGCCAGCAGCCGGGGGGGAGAGACCCAGTACTTC. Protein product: CASSRGGETQYF.

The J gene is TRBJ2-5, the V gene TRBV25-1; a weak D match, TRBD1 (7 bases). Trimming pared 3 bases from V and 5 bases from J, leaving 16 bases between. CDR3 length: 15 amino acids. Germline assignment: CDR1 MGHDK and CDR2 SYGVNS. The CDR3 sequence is CASSDYSAGGETQYF. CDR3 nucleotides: TGTGCCAGCAGTGATTATTCGGCAGGGGGGGAGACCCAGTACTTC.

For the CDR3, the DNA is TGCGCCAGCAGCCAAGTGATCGGGGGGCAAGGATACGAGCAGTACTTC. The encoded protein is CASSQVIGGQGYEQYF. V usage is TRBV4-1 and J usage is TRBJ2-7; weak D call: TRBD2 (7 bases). The V and J ends lost 1 base and 4 bases respectively, with 17 bases between them. The V gene's germline CDR1 is MGHRA and CDR2 YSYEKL. The CDR3 covers 16 residues.